The present T cell receptor beta chain was sequenced within a study of early T cells in non-severe SARS-CoV-2 infection. Study outcomes and limitations: Matching results from VDJdb favored anti-spike CD8 responses, leaving private and CD4 specificities undetected.

The TCR library protocol attached unique molecular identifiers to the individual cDNA molecules. MiXCR, applied by TCRdb to the 5' RACE reads, yields one record per CDR3 protein. Seen here are tens of thousands of distinct CDR3 sequences, 20% to 25% observed once, and the top ten hold 16%. In its sample, this clonotype was seen a few times. The antigen remains undetermined. The CDR3 totals 14 residues. From germline, CDR1 is SGHAT and CDR2 FQNNGV. Trimming removed 4 bases from V and 7 bases from J, with 14 bases in between. This receptor was identified in an adult who was a healthcare worker with PCR-confirmed SARS-CoV-2 infection or an uninfected control (not recorded which). The sequencing here drew on whole blood, taken at baseline. The chain employs TRBV11-2 and TRBJ2-1; D remains unclear. CDR3 region: CASSSMAGRNEQFF. CDR3 bases: TGTGCCAGCAGCTCCATGGCAGGCAGGAATGAGCAGTTCTTC.